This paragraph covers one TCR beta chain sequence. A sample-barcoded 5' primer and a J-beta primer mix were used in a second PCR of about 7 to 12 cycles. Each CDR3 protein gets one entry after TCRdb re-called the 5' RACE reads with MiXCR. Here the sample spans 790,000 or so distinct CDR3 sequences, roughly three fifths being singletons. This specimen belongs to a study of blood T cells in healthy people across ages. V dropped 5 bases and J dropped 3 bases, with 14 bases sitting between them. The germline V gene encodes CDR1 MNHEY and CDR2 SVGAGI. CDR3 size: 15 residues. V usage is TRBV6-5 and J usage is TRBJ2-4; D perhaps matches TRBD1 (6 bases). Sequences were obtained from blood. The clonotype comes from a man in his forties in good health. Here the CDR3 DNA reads TGTGCCAGCAGTGAACGGGACACCTTCAAAAACATTCAGTACTTC. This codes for CASSERDTFKNIQYF.